This entry lists 22 T cell receptor beta chains sequenced from one sample in a study of shared clonotypes between healthy human individuals. Measured with immunoSEQ multiplex PCR; TCRdb has only the in-frame clones, and not every one. Here the sample spans about 2 million clones, approximately 94% being singletons. Naive CD8 cells were CD45RO-negative, positively selected for CCR7, excluding terminally differentiated effector memory CD45RA+ cells. Sequencing used naive CD8+ T cells sorted from blood. The receptors were sampled from a young man in good health.

This clone was recorded once. Other DNA variants within this sample encode the same CDR3. This rearrangement joins TRBV5-6 to TRBJ1-1, with D unclear. Germline V lookup: CDR1 SGHDT, CDR2 YYEEEE. Trimming stripped 1 base from V and 4 bases from J, with 5 bases between. CDR3 length: 12 amino acids. This chain's CDR3 is CASSLLSTEAFF. CDR3 DNA sequence: TGTGCCAGCAGCTTGTTGTCCACTGAAGCTTTCTTT.

The chain carries TRBV4-1 and TRBJ1-6; D gene ambiguous. Trimming removed 0 bases from V and 8 bases from J, with 14 bases in between. The CDR3 is 16 amino acids. Looked up from germline, CDR1 is MGHRA and CDR2 is YSYEKL. In DNA, the CDR3 is TGCGCCAGCAGCCAAGATCGAGACGGCCGTGATTCACCCCTCCACTTT. This gives the protein CASSQDRDGRDSPLHF.

Remarks on this clone: The identical CDR3 is also encoded by other nucleotide sequences in the sample. This chain joins TRBV9 and TRBJ1-2; D remains unclear. CDR1 and CDR2 (germline): SGDLS, YYNGEE. The CDR3 loop spans 14 amino acids. Trimming pared 4 bases from V and 0 bases from J, leaving 10 bases between. CDR3 coding DNA: TGTGCCAGCAGCCTCGGAGACTCTAACTATGGCTACACCTTC. It translates to CASSLGDSNYGYTF.

This clone was picked up one time. The genes are TRBV30 and TRBJ2-2; 7 nucleotides line up with TRBD2. This CDR3 comprises 14 residues. Germline loops: CDR1 GTSNPN, CDR2 SVGIG (reference sequence). Trimming took 3 bases from V and 2 from J; bases not matched to a gene: 3. This chain's CDR3 is CAWRGTKNTGELFF. The CDR3 nucleotides are TGTGCCTGGAGAGGGACTAAAAACACCGGGGAGCTGTTTTTT.

As concerns this clone: Other DNA sequences in this sample translate to the same CDR3. The rearrangement links TRBV9 to TRBJ2-1, with D hard to call. Germline CDR1 is SGDLS and CDR2 is YYNGEE. With 3 bases removed from V and 6 bases from J, the gap between germline ends came to 10 bases. The CDR3 runs to 13 residues. The CDR3 DNA reads TGTGCCAGCAGCGCCGGCGGCTCCAATGAGCAGTTCTTC. Protein sequence: CASSAGGSNEQFF.

V is TRBV4-3 and J is TRBJ1-1; unclear D gene. The germline V gene has CDR1 LGHNA and CDR2 YSLEER. The CDR3 runs to 15 residues. V lost 3 bases and J 4 bases, leaving 15 bases between the germline ends. The chain's CDR3 is CASSQLLHEGTEAFF. The CDR3 DNA reads TGCGCCAGCAGCCAGTTACTTCACGAGGGCACTGAAGCTTTCTTT.

V and J are TRBV27 and TRBJ2-5; 12 bases agree with TRBD2. The V gene end was trimmed by 4 bases and the J gene end by 9 bases; junction bases not matched to a gene: 9. The CDR3 has 15 amino acids. CDR1 is MNHEY, CDR2 SMNVEV, per germline (reference sequence). CDR3 residues: CASSSGTSGSNSQYF. The CDR3 DNA sequence: TGTGCCAGCAGTTCCGGGACTAGCGGGTCTAATTCCCAGTACTTC.

V usage is TRBV28 and J usage is TRBJ1-2; a possible D gene is TRBD1 (6 bases). Germline V gene data show CDR1 as MDHEN and CDR2 as SYDVKM. V lost 5 bases to trimming and J lost 1 base, with 14 bases between them. This CDR3 comprises 15 residues. The CDR3 protein is CASSPAQQGNYGYTF. The CDR3 DNA sequence: TGTGCCAGCAGTCCCGCCCAACAGGGTAACTATGGCTACACCTTC.

V gene TRBV25-1 combines with J gene TRBJ2-7; D is possibly TRBD1 or TRBD2 (5 bases each). The CDR3 extends over 12 amino acids. Trimming stripped 1 base from V and 12 bases from J, with 13 bases between. Germline CDR1 MGHDK, CDR2 SYGVNS. The CDR3 DNA reads TGTGCCAGCAGTGAATCCGGGGCCCGTGCGTACTTC. This sequence encodes CASSESGARAYF.

J is TRBJ2-7 and V is TRBV16; D call uncertain. The CDR3 runs to 14 residues. Trimming left V 0 bases short and J 3 bases short, with 9 bases between. Germline values: CDR1 KGHSY, CDR2 FQNENV. The CDR3 DNA reads as TGTGCCAGCAGCCAATCATCGGCAGGCTACGAGCAGTACTTC. Protein: CASSQSSAGYEQYF. The whole variable domain, remainder taken from reference TRBV16 and TRBJ2-7, is GEEVAQTPKHLVRGEGQKAKLYCAPIKGHSYVFWYQQVLKNEFKFLISFQNENVFDETGMPKERFSAKCLPNSPCSLEIQATKLEDSAVYFCASSQSSAGYEQYFGPGTRLTVT.

The CDR3 reads CASSRGTGASYEQYF. In DNA, the CDR3 is TGTGCCAGCAGCAGGGGAACAGGGGCGAGCTACGAGCAGTACTTC. The chain combines TRBV7-6 with TRBJ2-7; 7 bases line up with TRBD1. There are 15 residues in the CDR3. The V and J ends lost 5 bases and 3 bases, in that order; junction bases with no gene match: 10. CDR1 is SGHVS and CDR2 is FNYEAQ in the germline V gene.

This chain links TRBV27 with TRBJ1-1; possible D gene TRBD1, 5 bases. The germline V gene encodes CDR1 MNHEY and CDR2 SMNVEV (reference sequence). The CDR3 length is 15 residues. Trimming removed 4 bases from V and 5 bases from J, with 17 bases in between. The CDR3 DNA sequence: TGTGCCAGCAGTTCGCAGGGTCCCGTGGGGACTGAAGCTTTCTTT. Its translation: CASSSQGPVGTEAFF.

V usage is TRBV6-5 and J usage is TRBJ1-1, with a weak D call TRBD1 (5 bases). CDR1 is MNHEY and CDR2 is SVGAGI in the germline V gene. The CDR3 loop spans 16 amino acids. V lost 0 bases and J 0 bases, leaving 11 bases between the germline ends. The CDR3 spells CASSYSVTEMNTEAFF. DNA of the CDR3: TGTGCCAGCAGTTACTCGGTGACAGAGATGAACACTGAAGCTTTCTTT.

V is TRBV6-1 and J is TRBJ2-7, with D uncertain. Trimming pared 4 bases from V and 5 bases from J, leaving 12 bases between. This CDR3 comprises 13 residues. Germline CDR1 and CDR2: MNHNS and SASEGT. The chain's CDR3 is CASSARSAHEQYF. CDR3 in DNA: TGTGCCAGCAGTGCTAGATCGGCCCACGAGCAGTACTTC.

The genes are TRBV21-1 and TRBJ2-7. TRBV21-1 is flagged as a pseudogene. The CDR3 spans 16 residues. The chain's CDR3 is CASSKGAGPHSYEQYF. DNA for the CDR3: TGTGCCAGCAGCAAGGGTGCAGGACCTCACTCCTACGAGCAGTACTTC.

The chain joins TRBV13 to TRBJ1-4, with D maybe TRBD1 (5 bases). The germline CDR1 and CDR2 sequences are PRHDT and FYEKMQ (reference sequence). V was trimmed by 5 bases and J by 6 bases, leaving 13 bases between them. This CDR3 has 14 residues. CDR3 in DNA: TGTGCCAGCAGCCCCGGGGGGTCCGATGAAAAACTGTTTTTT. Its translation is CASSPGGSDEKLFF.

The rearrangement links TRBV27 to TRBJ2-7; D is possibly TRBD2 (7 bases). Trimming removed 8 bases at V and 6 bases at J, with 17 bases between. This CDR3 spans 13 amino acids. Germline V lookup: CDR1 MNHEY, CDR2 SMNVEV (reference sequence). CDR3 sequence (DNA): TGTGCCAGCTTGAGCCTGGGAGGGGGCGAGCAGTACTTC. It yields the protein CASLSLGGGEQYF.

This chain uses TRBV5-6 with TRBJ2-5; D remains unclear. V gave up 1 base and J gave up 3 bases, with 10 bases separating them. CDR1 is SGHDT and CDR2 is YYEEEE in the germline V gene. This CDR3 spans 14 amino acids. As DNA, the CDR3 is TGTGCCAGCAGCTTGTGGCAGTACGAAGAGACCCAGTACTTC. Amino acid sequence: CASSLWQYEETQYF.

The chain has TRBV7-2 and TRBJ2-1, with D possibly TRBD2 on 5 matching bases. The CDR3 has 14 residues. The ends were cut back, 1 base at V and 8 bases at J, with 12 bases in the middle. Germline values: CDR1 SGHTA, CDR2 FQGNSA. This CDR3 is CASSLVLALYEQFF. The CDR3 DNA is TGTGCCAGCAGCTTAGTCCTAGCCCTCTATGAGCAGTTCTTC.

About this clone itself: The same CDR3 also results from other DNA sequences found in this sample. This chain uses TRBV30 with TRBJ2-7, with TRBD1 as a possible D gene (6 bases). Trimming left V 0 bases short and J 0 bases short, with 9 bases between. The CDR3 length is 14 residues. Germline CDR1 GTSNPN, CDR2 SVGIG (reference sequence). For the CDR3, the DNA is TGTGCCTGGAGTGTACAGGGTTCCTCCTACGAGCAGTACTTC. Its translation: CAWSVQGSSYEQYF. The variable domain in full, with the rest retrieved from reference TRBV30 and TRBJ2-7, is SQTIHQWPATLVQPVGSPLSLECTVEGTSNPNLYWYRQAAGRGLQLLFYSVGIGQISSEVPQNLSASRPQDRQFILSSKKLLLSDSGFYLCAWSVQGSSYEQYFGPGTRLTVT.

The J gene is TRBJ2-7, the V gene TRBV5-4; 11 nucleotides line up with TRBD2. The CDR3 sequence is 18 residues long. Germline CDR1 reads SGHNT; CDR2 reads YYREEE (reference sequence). V was pared by 0 bases and J by 2 bases, with 10 bases of the junction left unmatched. CDR3 nucleotides: TGTGCCAGCAGCTTGGTTCCCTGGCTAGCGGGGGGACCCTACGAGCAGTACTTC. It encodes CASSLVPWLAGGPYEQYF.

Points on this clone: Other DNA variants within this sample encode the same CDR3. The genes are TRBV11-2 and TRBJ2-7; D uncertain. This CDR3 is built from 12 residues. Trimming took off 1 base at V and 4 bases at J, with 5 bases between the two ends. CDR1 and CDR2 from the germline V gene are SGHAT and FQNNGV. The CDR3: CASSLGQYEQYF. CDR3 in DNA: TGTGCCAGCAGCTTAGGTCAGTACGAGCAGTACTTC.